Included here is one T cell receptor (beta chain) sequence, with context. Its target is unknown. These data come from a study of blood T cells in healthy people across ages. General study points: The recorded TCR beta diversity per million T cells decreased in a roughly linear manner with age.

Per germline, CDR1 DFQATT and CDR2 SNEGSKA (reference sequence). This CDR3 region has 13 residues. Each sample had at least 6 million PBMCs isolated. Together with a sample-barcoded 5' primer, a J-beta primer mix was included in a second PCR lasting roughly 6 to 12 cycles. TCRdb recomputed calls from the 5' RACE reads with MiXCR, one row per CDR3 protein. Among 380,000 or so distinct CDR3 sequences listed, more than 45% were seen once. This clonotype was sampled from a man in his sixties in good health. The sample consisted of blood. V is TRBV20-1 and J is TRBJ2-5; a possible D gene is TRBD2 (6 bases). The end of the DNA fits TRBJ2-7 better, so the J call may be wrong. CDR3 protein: CSASGGEDREQYF. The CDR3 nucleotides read TGCAGTGCTAGTGGCGGGGAGGATCGCGAGCAGTACTTC.